Shown below are 17 T cell receptor beta chains from a single sample sequenced in a study of patients and donors after allogeneic stem cell transplantation. One entry per CDR3 protein, called by TCRdb with MiXCR from the RT-PCR reads. The sample gives 100,000 to 120,000 distinct CDR3 sequences, around 38% of which show up once; around 25% is in the top ten. The specimen sequenced was blood, either unsorted or a sorted T cell fraction (not recorded which). These receptors came from a human donor who was either an allogeneic HSCT recipient or a stem cell or donor lymphocyte infusion donor (not recorded which). It is not recorded whose cells these are; they may come from a transplant donor.

This clonotype has only a few counts. This rearrangement joins TRBV29-1 to TRBJ2-1; D not resolved. Trimming removed 4 bases from V and 4 bases from J, with 14 bases in between. Germline-derived CDR1 and CDR2 are SQVTM and ANQGSEA. The CDR3 contains 14 residues. DNA of the CDR3: TGCAGCGTTGCCCTGCGGTCTTCGTACAATGAGCAGTTCTTC. Encoded protein: CSVALRSSYNEQFF.

The gene calls are TRBV14 and TRBJ2-7; the match to TRBD2 covers 9 bases. Germline V gives CDR1 SGHDN, CDR2 FVKESK. CDR3 length: 15 amino acids. V gave up 1 base and J gave up 3 bases; unmatched junction bases: 4. CDR3 region: CASSQVGSGSYEQYF. CDR3 in DNA: TGTGCCAGCAGCCAAGTTGGTAGCGGGAGCTACGAGCAGTACTTC.

The genes are TRBV2 and TRBJ1-2, with D possibly TRBD1 on 6 matching bases. The CDR3 contains 12 residues. CDR1 is SNHLY, CDR2 FYNNEI, per germline. Trimming left V 7 bases short and J 4 bases short, with 10 bases between. CDR3 sequence (DNA): TGTGCCAGCACTCGGACAGTCTATGGCTACACCTTC. Amino acid sequence: CASTRTVYGYTF.

This clonotype was seen many times. The rearrangement uses TRBV20-1 and TRBJ2-1; TRBD2 agrees at 8 bases. The trim removed 3 bases at V and 6 bases at J, leaving 4 bases unmatched. CDR1 DFQATT and CDR2 SNEGSKA come from the germline V gene (reference sequence). The CDR3 length is 13 residues. Written as DNA, the CDR3 is TGCAGTGCTAGCGGGAGGGCCACCAATGAGCAGTTCTTC. Encoded protein: CSASGRATNEQFF.

The V call is TRBV20-1, the J call TRBJ2-4; unclear D gene. This CDR3 spans 15 amino acids. The ends were cut back, 0 bases at V and 0 bases at J, with 9 bases in the middle. Per germline, CDR1 DFQATT and CDR2 SNEGSKA (reference sequence). Here the CDR3 DNA reads TGCAGTGCTAGAGAGAGGACCCCAGCCAAAAACATTCAGTACTTC. Amino acids: CSARERTPAKNIQYF.

A remark on this clonotype: One end of the junction varies from germline; a read error may be responsible. The V call is TRBV5-1, the J call TRBJ2-7, with D perhaps TRBD1 (5 bases). Germline V gives CDR1 SGHRS, CDR2 YFSETQ. The CDR3 has 13 amino acids. The CDR3 reads CASSFDRIYEQDF. Written as DNA, the CDR3 is TGCGCCAGCAGCTTCGACAGAATCTACGAGCAGGACTTC. The full variable domain, completed using reference TRBV5-1 and TRBJ2-7, is KAGVTQTPRYLIKTRGQQVTLSCSPISGHRSVSWYQQTPGQGLQFLFEYFSETQRNKGNFPGRFSGRQFSNSRSEMNVSTLELGDSALYLCASSFDRIYEQDFGPGTRLTVT.

The chain couples TRBV20-1 to TRBJ2-1; D is tentatively TRBD1 or TRBD2 (5 bases each). The CDR3 extends over 15 amino acids. Deletions cut 3 bases from V and 6 bases from J, with 18 bases between. CDR1 DFQATT and CDR2 SNEGSKA come from the germline V gene (reference sequence). CDR3 bases: TGCAGTGCTAGCTGGGACCCCGCCCCCTCCAATGAGCAGTTCTTC. This sequence encodes CSASWDPAPSNEQFF.

J is TRBJ1-2 and V is TRBV7-2, with 8 bases aligning to TRBD1. The J segment lost 4 bases and the V segment lost 1 base, leaving 8 bases of the junction unmatched. The CDR3 sequence is 16 residues long. CDR1 and CDR2 from the germline V gene are SGHTA and FQGNSA. DNA of the CDR3: TGTGCCAGCAGCTTAGAAGGTGGGACAGGCGCCTATGGCTACACCTTC. The encoded protein is CASSLEGGTGAYGYTF.

The chain uses TRBV10-2 and TRBJ1-1; 8 bases line up with TRBD1. The V gene's germline CDR1 is WSHSY and CDR2 SAAADI. There are 15 residues in the CDR3. The V gene end was trimmed by 4 bases and the J gene end by 6 bases; junction bases not matched to a gene: 10. As DNA, the CDR3 is TGCGCCAGCAGTGGCCTCGGACAGGGTTTGGCTGAAGCTTTCTTT. Its protein is CASSGLGQGLAEAFF.

The chain joins TRBV5-6 to TRBJ1-1; D gene ambiguous. Per the germline V gene, CDR1 is SGHDT and CDR2 is YYEEEE. This CDR3 is 15 amino acids long. Trimming pared 0 bases from V and 3 bases from J, leaving 12 bases between. This CDR3 is CASSLDPVRDTEAFF. CDR3 bases: TGTGCCAGCAGCTTGGATCCTGTTAGGGACACTGAAGCTTTCTTT.

This clonotype was detected only a few times. The chain joins TRBV4-3 to TRBJ2-2; no firm D call. Trimming shortened V by 0 bases and J by 4 bases, and 9 bases separated the two germline ends. The CDR3 runs to 15 residues. Germline V CDR1 and CDR2: LGHNA, YSLEER. CDR3: CASSQDPMSTGELFF. The CDR3 nucleotides read TGCGCCAGCAGCCAAGATCCTATGAGCACCGGGGAGCTGTTTTTT.

Here the CDR3 reads CASSPDSAYEQYF. CDR3 in DNA: TGTGCCAGCTCCCCCGATAGTGCTTACGAGCAGTACTTC. The rearrangement joins TRBV18 to TRBJ2-7, with no clear D. Deletions cut 6 bases from V and 4 bases from J, with 13 bases between. CDR1 KGHSH and CDR2 LQKENI come from the germline V gene. The CDR3 totals 13 residues. The full variable domain, in which reference TRBV18 and TRBJ2-7 provide the parts outside the CDR3, is NAGVMQNPRHLVRRRGQEARLRCSPMKGHSHVYWYRQLPEEGLKFMVYLQKENIIDESGMPKERFSAEFPKEGPSILRIQQVVRGDSAAYFCASSPDSAYEQYFGPGTRLTVT.

The chain joins TRBV5-1 to TRBJ1-2; 8 nucleotides agree with TRBD1. This CDR3 has 15 residues. The germline gives CDR1 SGHRS, CDR2 YFSETQ. Trimming took 5 bases from V and 2 from J; bases not matched to a gene: 8. In nucleotides, the CDR3 is TGCGCCAGCAGTTCGGACAGGGAGTGGAACTATGGCTACACCTTC. Protein: CASSSDREWNYGYTF.

This sequence joins TRBV4-2 and TRBJ1-4; TRBD1 agrees at 7 bases. J lost 4 bases, V lost 1 base, and 3 bases had no gene match. Germline CDR1 and CDR2: LGHNA and YNFKEQ. The CDR3 is 15 amino acids. The CDR3: CASSQAGQYNEKLFF. The CDR3 DNA sequence: TGTGCCAGCAGCCAAGCGGGACAGTATAATGAAAAACTGTTTTTT.

The V gene is TRBV7-2, the J gene TRBJ2-7, with D hard to call. This CDR3 spans 13 amino acids. Trimming left V 4 bases short and J 4 bases short, with 11 bases between. The germline V gene has CDR1 SGHTA and CDR2 FQGNSA. The CDR3 sequence is CASSSPLKYEQYF. The CDR3 DNA is TGTGCCAGCAGCTCCCCCTTGAAGTACGAGCAGTACTTC. Based on the CDR3 plus reference TRBV7-2 and TRBJ2-7, the full variable domain is GAGVSQSPSNKVTEKGKDVELRCDPISGHTALYWYRQSLGQGLEFLIYFQGNSAPDKSGLPSDRFSAERTGGSVSTLTIQRTQQEDSAVYLCASSSPLKYEQYFGPGTRLTVT.

This clonotype is a singleton in its sample. The J gene is TRBJ2-5, the V gene TRBV18; D gene ambiguous. The CDR3 is 14 residues long. Germline V gene lookup returns CDR1 KGHSH and CDR2 LQKENI. Deletions cut 1 base from V and 2 bases from J, with 8 bases between. CDR3 sequence reads: CASSPQVVQETQYF. CDR3 sequence (DNA): TGTGCCAGCTCACCACAGGTCGTACAAGAGACCCAGTACTTC.

This rearrangement joins TRBV20-1 to TRBJ1-6; D call uncertain. The CDR3 contains 15 residues. Germline V gene sequence: CDR1 DFQATT, CDR2 SNEGSKA (reference sequence). The ends were cut back, 3 bases at V and 0 bases at J, with 9 bases in the middle. The CDR3 sequence is CSARRSVSYNSPLHF. CDR3 bases: TGCAGTGCTAGGCGATCGGTCTCCTATAATTCACCCCTCCACTTT.